Listed below are T cell receptor beta chains from one sample, sequenced in a study of cytomegalovirus exposure and HLA in healthy donors. Assay used: immunoSEQ multiplex PCR; TCRdb lists only in-frame clones, some missing. The sample has roughly 170,000 clones; around three quarters are singletons. The sequenced sample was PBMCs. The receptors were sampled from a woman in her 30s in good health and CMV-seronegative. CDR3s include the opening cysteine and the closing phenylalanine or tryptophan. D genes are given only for firm matches. Rows give clone size only sometimes, using once, few, many, or a class for an expanded clone.

abundance: once; j_gene: TRBJ2-3; v_gene: TRBV11-2; d_gene: TRBD2; CDR3aa: CASSFRLAGYGDTQYF; CDR3nt: TGTGCCAGCAGCTTCAGACTAGCGGGATATGGAGATACGCAGTATTTT
abundance: .; j_gene: TRBJ2-2; v_gene: TRBV11-3; d_gene: TRBD1; CDR3aa: CASSLETGTGELFF; CDR3nt: TGTGCCAGCAGCTTAGAGACAGGGACCGGGGAGCTGTTTTTT
abundance: few; j_gene: TRBJ1-6; v_gene: TRBV18; d_gene: TRBD1; CDR3aa: CASSSTPGQVNSPLHF; CDR3nt: TGTGCCAGCTCATCTACCCCGGGACAGGTGAATTCACCCCTCCACTTT
abundance: .; j_gene: TRBJ1-2; v_gene: TRBV13; d_gene: .; CDR3aa: CASGTSGGYGYTF; CDR3nt: TGTGCCAGCGGCACTTCCGGGGGATATGGCTACACCTTC
abundance: few; j_gene: TRBJ2-7; v_gene: TRBV13; d_gene: TRBD2; CDR3aa: CASSLVGTSFEQYF; CDR3nt: TGTGCCAGCAGCTTAGTCGGGACTAGTTTCGAGCAGTACTTC
abundance: few; j_gene: TRBJ2-7; v_gene: TRBV5-4; d_gene: TRBD2; CDR3aa: CASSNWRLAGGSSYEQYF; CDR3nt: TGTGCCAGCAGCAACTGGCGTCTAGCGGGAGGTTCGAGCTACGAGCAGTACTTC
abundance: .; j_gene: TRBJ1-2; v_gene: TRBV21-1; d_gene: .; CDR3aa: CASSKGKDRVLYGYTF; CDR3nt: TGTGCCAGCAGCAAAGGGAAGGACAGGGTGCTTTATGGCTACACCTTC
abundance: .; j_gene: TRBJ1-2; v_gene: TRBV19; d_gene: .; CDR3aa: CATSPTINYGYTF; CDR3nt: TGTGCCACCTCACCGACAATTAACTATGGCTACACCTTC
abundance: .; j_gene: TRBJ2-3; v_gene: TRBV6-6; d_gene: .; CDR3aa: CASSYVGEADTQYF; CDR3nt: TGTGCCAGCAGTTACGTAGGGGAGGCAGATACGCAGTATTTT
abundance: few; j_gene: TRBJ2-1; v_gene: TRBV7-3; d_gene: TRBD2; CDR3aa: CASSLGLAGFNEQFF; CDR3nt: TGTGCCAGCAGCTTAGGACTAGCGGGATTCAATGAGCAGTTCTTC
abundance: .; j_gene: TRBJ1-1; v_gene: TRBV4-1; d_gene: TRBD1; CDR3aa: CASSHIGTGGPYTEAFF; CDR3nt: TGCGCCAGCAGCCATATTGGGACAGGAGGACCGTACACTGAAGCTTTCTTT